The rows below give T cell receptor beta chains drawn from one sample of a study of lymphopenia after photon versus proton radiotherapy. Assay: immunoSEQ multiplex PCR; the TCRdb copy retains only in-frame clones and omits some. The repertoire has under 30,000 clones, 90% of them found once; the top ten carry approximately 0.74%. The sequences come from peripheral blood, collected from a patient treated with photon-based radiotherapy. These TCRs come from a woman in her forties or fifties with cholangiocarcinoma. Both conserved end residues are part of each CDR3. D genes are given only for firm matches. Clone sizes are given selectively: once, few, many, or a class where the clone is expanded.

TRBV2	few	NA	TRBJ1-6	CASSEDWGVLSPLHF	TGTGCCAGCAGTGAGGACTGGGGGGTCCTATCACCCCTCCACTTT
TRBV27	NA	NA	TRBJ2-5	CASSPYIQETQYF	TGTGCCAGCAGTCCGTACATCCAAGAGACCCAGTACTTC
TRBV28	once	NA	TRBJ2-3	CASSRTFSDTQYF	TGTGCCAGCAGTCGGACATTTTCAGATACGCAGTATTTT
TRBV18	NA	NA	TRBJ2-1	CASSPGTYEQFF	TGTGCCAGCTCACCGGGAACGTATGAGCAGTTCTTC
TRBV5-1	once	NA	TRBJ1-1	CASSFEGLVGTEAFF	TGCGCCAGCAGCTTTGAGGGGCTGGTGGGCACTGAAGCTTTCTTT
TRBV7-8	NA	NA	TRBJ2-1	CASSLGNEQFF	TGTGCCAGCAGCTTAGGAAATGAGCAGTTCTTC
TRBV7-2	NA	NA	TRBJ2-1	CASAISTYNEQFF	TGTGCCAGTGCGATATCCACCTACAATGAGCAGTTCTTC
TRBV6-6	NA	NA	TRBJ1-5	CASSSHPRDQPQHF	TGTGCCAGCAGTTCCCATCCACGGGATCAGCCCCAGCATTTT
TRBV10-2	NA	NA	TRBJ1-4	CASSESGQYNEKLFF	TGCGCCAGCAGTGAGAGCGGACAGTATAATGAAAAACTGTTTTTT
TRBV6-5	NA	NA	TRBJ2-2	CASSKPNPRELFF	TGTGCCAGCAGCAAGCCGAACCCAAGGGAGCTGTTTTTT
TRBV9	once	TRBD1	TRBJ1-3	CASSVDPYRDRSGNTIYF	TGTGCCAGCAGCGTAGACCCCTACAGGGACAGGTCTGGAAACACCATATATTTT
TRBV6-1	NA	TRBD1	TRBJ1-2	CASRMGTVRGYTF	TGTGCCAGCAGGATGGGGACAGTTCGCGGCTACACCTTC
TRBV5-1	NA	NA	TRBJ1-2	CASSLGALIGAGYGYTF	TGCGCCAGCAGCTTGGGGGCCCTCATTGGGGCAGGATATGGCTACACCTTC
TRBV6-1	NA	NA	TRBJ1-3	CASRSPVLGGNTIYF	TGTGCCAGCAGGTCCCCGGTCCTCGGTGGAAACACCATATATTTT
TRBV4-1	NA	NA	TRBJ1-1	CASSPQGNTEAFF	TGCGCCAGCAGCCCTCAGGGGAACACTGAAGCTTTCTTT
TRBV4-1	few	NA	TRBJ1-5	CASSQQVVNSNQPQHF	TGCGCCAGCAGCCAACAGGTGGTTAATAGCAATCAGCCCCAGCATTTT
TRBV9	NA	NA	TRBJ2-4	CASSVQGFAKNIQYF	TGTGCCAGCAGCGTCCAGGGGTTCGCCAAAAACATTCAGTACTTC
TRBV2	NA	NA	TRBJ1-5	CASRVGGRQPQHF	TGTGCCAGCAGGGTTGGGGGGCGACAGCCCCAGCATTTT
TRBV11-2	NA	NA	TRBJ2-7	CASSLVPGPSYEQYF	TGTGCCAGCAGCTTAGTCCCGGGGCCGTCATACGAGCAGTACTTC
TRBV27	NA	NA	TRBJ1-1	CATQPSSRQYTEAFF	TGTGCCACGCAACCCTCATCAAGACAATACACTGAAGCTTTCTTT
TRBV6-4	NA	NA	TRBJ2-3	CASSDQGRADTQYF	TGTGCCAGCAGTGACCAAGGTCGGGCAGATACGCAGTATTTT
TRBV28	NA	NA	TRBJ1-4	CASSLGAPGFEKLFF	TGTGCCAGCAGTTTGGGGGCCCCTGGGTTTGAAAAACTGTTTTTT
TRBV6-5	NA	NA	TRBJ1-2	CASRVGPAPFYGYTF	TGTGCCAGCAGGGTGGGGCCCGCACCTTTCTATGGCTACACCTTC
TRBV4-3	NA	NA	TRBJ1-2	CASSQDLRQLYGYTF	TGCGCCAGCAGCCAAGATCTCCGACAGCTCTATGGCTACACCTTC
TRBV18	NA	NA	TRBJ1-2	CASSPIETNYGYTF	TGTGCCAGCTCACCGATTGAGACAAACTATGGCTACACCTTC
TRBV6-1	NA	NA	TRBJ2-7	CASSPSSSGSYEQYF	TGTGCCAGCAGTCCAAGTTCAAGTGGGTCCTACGAGCAGTACTTC
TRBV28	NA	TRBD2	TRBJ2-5	CASSPVGRGVFKETQYF	TGTGCCAGCAGCCCCGTAGGGCGGGGGGTTTTTAAAGAGACCCAGTACTTC
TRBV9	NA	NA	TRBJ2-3	CASSVVSTDTQYF	TGTGCCAGCAGCGTAGTTAGCACAGATACGCAGTATTTT
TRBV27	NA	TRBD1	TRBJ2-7	CASSPTGTGKSYEQYF	TGTGCCAGCAGTCCAACCGGGACAGGGAAATCCTACGAGCAGTACTTC
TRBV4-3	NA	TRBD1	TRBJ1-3	CASSQAPWTGYGNTIYF	TGCGCCAGCAGCCAAGCTCCCTGGACAGGGTATGGAAACACCATATATTTT
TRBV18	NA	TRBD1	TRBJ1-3	CASSPMRQGRNTIYF	TGTGCCAGCTCACCCATGCGACAGGGTAGAAACACCATATATTTT
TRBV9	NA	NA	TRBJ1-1	CASSARQEPSSEAFF	TGTGCCAGCAGCGCCCGACAGGAACCAAGTAGTGAAGCTTTCTTT
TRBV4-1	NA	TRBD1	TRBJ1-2	CASSQDNTGTGAHGYTF	TGCGCCAGCAGCCAAGATAATACCGGGACAGGGGCTCATGGCTACACCTTC
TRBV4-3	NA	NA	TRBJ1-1	CASSPWTVMNTEAFF	TGCGCCAGCAGCCCGTGGACAGTCATGAACACTGAAGCTTTCTTT
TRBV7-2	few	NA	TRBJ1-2	CASSLAASGSGNYGYTF	TGTGCCAGCAGCTTAGCGGCGTCAGGGTCGGGAAACTATGGCTACACCTTC
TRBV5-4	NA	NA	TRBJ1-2	CASIGTPFDYGYTF	TGTGCCAGCATCGGGACCCCTTTCGACTATGGCTACACCTTC
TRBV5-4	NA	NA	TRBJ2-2	CASTRTLGVNTGELFF	TGTGCCAGCACGCGCACTTTGGGGGTCAACACCGGGGAGCTGTTTTTT